This T cell receptor beta chain was sequenced during a study of CD8 T cells in Susac syndrome. Blood CD8+ and CD4+ T cells underwent high-throughput TCR beta sequencing. CD8+ and CD4+ T cells were negatively isolated; TEMRA cells were FACS-enriched. Reverse transcription of 0.5 to 1 ug RNA used random hexamers. Coverage of TCR beta CDR3 amplification by immunoSEQ multiplex PCR extended to 54 Vbeta and 13 Jbeta. TCRdb processed the immunoSEQ multiplex PCR reads anew with MiXCR; each CDR3 protein has one entry. The table includes roughly 180,000 distinct CDR3 sequences, 85% to 95% detected once. V dropped 0 bases and J dropped 6 bases, with 7 bases sitting between them. This CDR3 comprises 14 residues. In germline, CDR1 is SGHRS, CDR2 YFSETQ.

The clonotype comes from a human donor with Susac syndrome. J is TRBJ1-6 and V is TRBV5-1; D is ambiguous. The sample taken for sequencing was CD4+ T cells from PBMCs. CDR3 amino acids: CASSLEVSNSPLHF. The CDR3 bases are TGCGCCAGCAGCTTGGAAGTCTCTAATTCACCCCTCCACTTT. The variable domain in full, with the rest retrieved from reference TRBV5-1 and TRBJ1-6, is KAGVTQTPRYLIKTRGQQVTLSCSPISGHRSVSWYQQTPGQGLQFLFEYFSETQRNKGNFPGRFSGRQFSNSRSEMNVSTLELGDSALYLCASSLEVSNSPLHFGNGTRLTVT.